This T cell receptor (beta chain) is from a study of blood T cells in healthy people across ages. Across the whole study: In model experiments, template switching was able to capture about one barcoded beta molecule for every two T cells that were present.

The germline gives CDR1 SGHTA, CDR2 FQGNSA. The CDR3 is 14 amino acids. The V end was cut by 3 bases, the J end by 0 bases, with 6 bases between. A minimum of 7 million PBMCs was isolated per sample. Using a J-beta primer mix together with a sample-barcoded 5' primer, a second PCR was run for roughly 6 to 11 cycles. TCRdb re-called the 5' RACE reads with MiXCR, one entry per CDR3 protein. The repertoire holds 1.5 million to 2 million distinct CDR3 sequences, with under 30% as singletons. The origin of this receptor is a woman in her 30s in good health. J is TRBJ2-1 and V is TRBV7-2; D is possibly TRBD1 (6 bases). Sequencing input: blood. The CDR3 DNA reads TGTACCAGCAGCTTGGACAGCTCCTACAATGAGCAGTTCTTC. Translation: CTSSLDSSYNEQFF.